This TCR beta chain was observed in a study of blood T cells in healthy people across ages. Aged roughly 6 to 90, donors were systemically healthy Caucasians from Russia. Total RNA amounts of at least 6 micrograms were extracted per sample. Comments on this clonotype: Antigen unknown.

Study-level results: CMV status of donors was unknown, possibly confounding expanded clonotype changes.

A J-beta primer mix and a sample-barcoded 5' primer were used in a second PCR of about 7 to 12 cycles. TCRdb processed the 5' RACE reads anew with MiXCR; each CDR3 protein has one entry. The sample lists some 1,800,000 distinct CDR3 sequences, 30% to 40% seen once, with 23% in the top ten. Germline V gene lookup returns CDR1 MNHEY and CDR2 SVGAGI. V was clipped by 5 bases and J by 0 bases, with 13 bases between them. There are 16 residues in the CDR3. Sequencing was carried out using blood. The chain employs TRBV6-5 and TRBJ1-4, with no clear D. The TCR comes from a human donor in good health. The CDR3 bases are TGTGCCAGCAGTATTTCCGAGGAGGCAACTAATGAAAAACTGTTTTTT. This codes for CASSISEEATNEKLFF.